The 29 T cell receptor beta chains in this list originate from one sample, sequenced in a study of T cell repertoires in cytomegalovirus infection. Their antigens are not known. TCRdb re-analysed the reads in MiXCR, keeping a single row per CDR3 protein. The data show about 900,000 distinct CDR3 sequences, around 32% seen once. The sample consisted of cultured CD8+ T cells from PBMCs, taken from culture after CMV antigen stimulation. These receptors were taken from a human donor in good health (CMV status not recorded). Some clones in this sample may be carry-over from other donors' samples.

The chain combines TRBV27 with TRBJ2-7; TRBD1 might be the D (5 bases). The germline gives CDR1 MNHEY, CDR2 SMNVEV (reference sequence). Trimming left V 0 bases short and J 5 bases short, with 14 bases between. There are 15 residues in the CDR3. CDR3 residues: CASSLSLGRVNEQYV. CDR3 DNA sequence: TGTGCCAGCAGTTTATCATTGGGCAGGGTAAACGAGCAGTACGTC.

The chain carries TRBV25-1 and TRBJ1-2, with unresolved D. V lost 3 bases and J 6 bases, leaving 14 bases between the germline ends. Germline V gives CDR1 MGHDK, CDR2 SYGVNS. This CDR3 contains 14 residues. DNA of the CDR3: TGTGCCAGCAGTGATTTCTTCCCGCTCCATGGCTACACCTTC. This codes for CASSDFFPLHGYTF.

This clonotype showed up just a few times. V gene TRBV7-6 combines with J gene TRBJ2-2; 9 bases match TRBD1. Unmatched junction bases numbered 9, after V lost 4 bases and J lost 6 bases. Germline CDR1 SGHVS, CDR2 FNYEAQ. This CDR3 is built from 16 residues. The CDR3, as DNA: TGTGCCAGCAGCTACTCCGGGACAGGGCCGGCCGGGGAGCTGTTTTTT. Translation gives CASSYSGTGPAGELFF.

This clonotype was recorded many times. This sequence joins TRBV7-2 and TRBJ1-1, with D hard to call. The ends were cut back, 7 bases at V and 0 bases at J, with 21 bases in the middle. Germline CDR1 reads SGHTA; CDR2 reads FQGNSA. The CDR3 runs 17 residues. The CDR3 sequence: CASNRGRDDAMNTEAFF. The CDR3 region has the DNA TGTGCCAGCAACAGAGGGAGGGATGATGCCATGAACACTGAAGCTTTCTTT.

This clonotype turned up a few times. The chain recombines TRBV27 with TRBJ1-6; possibly TRBD1 for D (5 bases). The germline V and J ends were trimmed by 11 bases and 5 bases, with 16 bases remaining between them. The V gene's germline CDR1 is MNHEY and CDR2 SMNVEV (reference sequence). The CDR3 is made up of 14 amino acids. The CDR3 sequence is CASGGGSHNSPLHF. The CDR3 nucleotides are TGTGCCTCTGGGGGAGGTAGCCATAATTCACCCCTCCACTTT.

The chain carries TRBV7-9 and TRBJ2-7, with D tentatively TRBD1 or TRBD2 (5 bases each). The CDR3 covers 15 residues. The V end lost 1 base, the J end lost 6 bases, and 16 bases lay between the germline ends. Looked up from germline, CDR1 is SEHNR and CDR2 is FQNEAQ (reference sequence). CDR3 nucleotides: TGTGCCAGCAGCTTAGAGCCCTTCTCTGGGGGCGAGCAGTACGTC. It translates to CASSLEPFSGGEQYV.

This clonotype was counted between two and nine times. The chain uses TRBV7-9 and TRBJ2-1, with D hard to call. The germline V gene encodes CDR1 SEHNR and CDR2 FQNEAQ (reference sequence). The V and J ends lost 4 bases and 7 bases respectively, with 14 bases between them. The CDR3 consists of 14 residues. This chain's CDR3 is CASSWDFQGNEQFF. The CDR3 bases are TGTGCCAGCAGCTGGGATTTCCAAGGGAATGAGCAGTTCTTC. The whole variable domain, remainder taken from reference TRBV7-9 and TRBJ2-1, is DTGVSQNPRHKITKRGQNVTFRCDPISEHNRLYWYRQTLGQGPEFLTYFQNEAQLEKSRLLSDRFSAERPKGSFSTLEIQRTEQGDSAMYLCASSWDFQGNEQFFGPGTRLTVL.

V is TRBV28 and J is TRBJ2-2; TRBD1 matches at 10 bases. J was trimmed by 0 bases and V by 6 bases; bases with no gene match: 1. The CDR3 runs to 15 residues. Germline CDR1 is MDHEN and CDR2 is SYDVKM. CDR3: CASSGTGANTGELFF. The CDR3 DNA follows: TGTGCCAGCAGCGGGACAGGGGCGAACACCGGGGAGCTGTTTTTT.

The chain is built from TRBV7-6 and TRBJ2-1; D not certain. Germline V gene lookup returns CDR1 SGHVS and CDR2 FNYEAQ. The CDR3 extends over 15 amino acids. V lost 3 bases to trimming and J lost 7 bases, with 16 bases between them. The CDR3 DNA reads as TGTGCCAGCAGCTTCACGGACCTACCTGGGAATGAGCAGTTCTTC. This codes for CASSFTDLPGNEQFF.

Comment on this clonotype: The junction shows a germline mismatch at one end, possibly a read error. This sequence joins TRBV3-1 and TRBJ2-1; D gene unclear. CDR3 size: 11 residues. Germline values: CDR1 LGHDT, CDR2 YNNKEL (reference sequence). This CDR3 is CTSRWGYEQFF. CDR3 nucleotide sequence: TGTACCAGTCGGTGGGGTTATGAGCAGTTCTTC.

This clonotype has just a few counts. V is TRBV29-1 and J is TRBJ2-3; D is perhaps TRBD1 (5 bases). The CDR3 has 15 amino acids. Trimming cost V 2 bases and J 4 bases, with 16 bases left between them. Germline V gives CDR1 SQVTM, CDR2 ANQGSEA. This CDR3 reads CSVELGSLGPDTQYF. The CDR3 region has the DNA TGCAGCGTTGAACTCGGCTCCCTGGGGCCAGATACGCAGTATTTT.

The chain has TRBV23-1 and TRBJ1-2; unclear D gene. TRBV23-1 falls under the ORF class, with uncertain function. Trimming shortened V by 0 bases and J by 13 bases, and 9 bases separated the two germline ends. The CDR3 length is 11 residues. The DNA for the CDR3 is TGCGCCAGCAGTCAATCAAGGTTGTGCACCTTC. Protein sequence: CASSQSRLCTF.

The table lists this clonotype with a few counts. The rearrangement links TRBV6-5 to TRBJ2-1, with TRBD2 matching 11 bases. This CDR3 is built from 16 residues. CDR1 and CDR2 (germline): MNHEY, SVGAGI. Germline trimming cut 8 bases from V and 0 bases from J; bases unmatched to any gene: 6. In DNA, the CDR3 is TGTGCCAGCGGGCTAGCGGGGGGCCCCTCCTACAATGAGCAGTTCTTC. Translated, it gives CASGLAGGPSYNEQFF.

This clonotype was seen repeatedly, ten times or more. This chain joins TRBV7-9 and TRBJ1-5; D possibly corresponds to TRBD1 (6 bases). Trimming took off 5 bases at V and 1 base at J, with 9 bases between the two ends. The V gene's germline CDR1 is SEHNR and CDR2 FQNEAQ (reference sequence). CDR3 length: 14 amino acids. As DNA, the CDR3 is TGTGCCAGCAGCCTTACAGGGAGCAATCAGCCCCAGCATTTT. It encodes CASSLTGSNQPQHF.

The rearrangement joins TRBV9 to TRBJ2-7, with TRBD1 identical over 10 bases. Per the germline V gene, CDR1 is SGDLS and CDR2 is YYNGEE. Germline trimming cut 3 bases from V and 5 bases from J; bases unmatched to any gene: 5. The CDR3 runs 14 residues. The CDR3 is CASSEGDRGDEQYV. The DNA of the CDR3 is TGTGCCAGCAGCGAGGGGGACAGGGGAGACGAGCAGTACGTC.

The V gene is TRBV5-4, the J gene TRBJ1-2, with unresolved D. Germline CDR1 SGHNT, CDR2 YYREEE (reference sequence). Trimming left V 3 bases short and J 0 bases short, with 15 bases between. CDR3 length: 16 residues. The CDR3 sequence: CASSSKERESNYGYTF. DNA for the CDR3: TGTGCCAGCAGCTCGAAGGAACGGGAATCTAACTATGGCTACACCTTC.

CDR3 in DNA: TGTGCCAGCAGCGTAGCTGGGGCCAGGGGAAAGGGTACTGAAGCTTTCTTT. This sequence encodes CASSVAGARGKGTEAFF. The chain couples TRBV9 to TRBJ1-1; possibly TRBD1 for D (6 bases). Germline-derived CDR1 and CDR2 are SGDLS and YYNGEE. V lost 0 bases and J lost 5, with 20 bases in between. This CDR3 is built from 17 residues.

In this sample, this clonotype turned up a few times. This chain uses TRBV7-8 with TRBJ1-5; D gene unclear. V was clipped by 2 bases and J by 7 bases, with 18 bases between them. The germline CDR1 and CDR2 sequences are SGHVS and FQNEAQ. This CDR3 region has 16 residues. The DNA of the CDR3 is TGTGCCAGCAGCTTACCCGGGGAGGGCGGTCGACAGCCCCAGCATTTT. Amino acid sequence: CASSLPGEGGRQPQHF.

This clonotype has just a few counts. The rearrangement joins TRBV7-9 to TRBJ2-2; 8 nucleotides align to TRBD1. The CDR3 is made up of 16 amino acids. CDR1 and CDR2 (germline): SEHNR, FQNEAQ (reference sequence). V was pared by 8 bases and J by 4 bases, with 12 bases of the junction left unmatched. This chain's CDR3 is CASHIVQGATTGELFF. DNA of the CDR3: TGTGCCAGCCACATAGTCCAGGGGGCGACCACCGGGGAGCTGTTTTTT.

This clonotype was detected only once. The chain's CDR3 is CASSYTTSGNTIYF. The DNA of the CDR3 is TGTGCCAGCAGCTACACAACCTCTGGAAACACCATATATTTT. This rearrangement joins TRBV7-9 to TRBJ1-3; D ambiguous. Trimming pared 4 bases from V and 0 bases from J, leaving 7 bases between. Germline CDR1 and CDR2: SEHNR and FQNEAQ (reference sequence). The CDR3 loop spans 14 amino acids.

The chain uses TRBV18 and TRBJ2-7; the match to TRBD2 covers 8 bases. Per germline, CDR1 KGHSH and CDR2 LQKENI. V was pared by 3 bases and J by 7 bases, with 11 bases of the junction left unmatched. The CDR3 length is 15 residues. The CDR3 is CASSPVGGVYWEQYF. The CDR3 nucleotides are TGTGCCAGCTCACCCGTCGGGGGGGTCTATTGGGAGCAGTACTTC.

The genes are TRBV2 and TRBJ2-7; TRBD1 matches at 11 bases. V shed 4 bases, J shed 6 bases, and the junction held 8 bases outside the gene matches. The CDR3 contains 15 residues. In germline, CDR1 is SNHLY, CDR2 FYNNEI. The CDR3 here is CASSGGDRGTSEQYV. The CDR3 nucleotides are TGTGCCAGCAGTGGGGGGGACAGGGGGACCTCCGAGCAGTACGTC.

This clonotype was detected a few times. CDR3 nucleotides: TGCGCCAGCAGCCTTGAGAGCGGGAGTGAGCAGTTCTTC. The encoded protein is CASSLESGSEQFF. The chain recombines TRBV4-1 with TRBJ2-1; 8 bases match TRBD2. The CDR3 totals 13 residues. Germline trimming cut 4 bases from V and 9 bases from J; bases unmatched to any gene: 5. The germline gives CDR1 MGHRA, CDR2 YSYEKL.

This chain joins TRBV10-2 and TRBJ2-1; D gene uncertain. This CDR3 region has 14 residues. V shed 0 bases and J shed 6 bases, with 9 bases lying between them. CDR1 and CDR2 from the germline V gene are WSHSY and SAAADI. CDR3 DNA sequence: TGCGCCAGCAGTGAGTCAGGGATGGTCAATGAGCAGTTCTTC. Translating it yields CASSESGMVNEQFF.

This sequence joins TRBV6-2 or TRBV6-3 and TRBJ2-1; 7 bases line up with TRBD1. With V trimmed by 0 bases and J by 3 bases, 2 bases remained unmatched. Germline V gene lookup returns CDR1 MNHEY and CDR2 SVGEGT. CDR3 size: 15 residues. The DNA of the CDR3 is TGTGCCAGCAGTTACTCGGGACAGCTCTACAATGAGCAGTTCTTC. Its protein product is CASSYSGQLYNEQFF.

Many counts were recorded for this clonotype. This rearrangement joins TRBV14 to TRBJ2-7; D remains ambiguous. The CDR3 runs 14 residues. The germline V gene encodes CDR1 SGHDN and CDR2 FVKESK. Deletions cut 0 bases from V and 2 bases from J, with 8 bases between. CDR3 region: CASSQDFRPYEQYF. Here the CDR3 DNA reads TGTGCCAGCAGCCAAGATTTCAGGCCCTACGAGCAGTACTTC.

V gene TRBV7-3 combines with J gene TRBJ2-5, with TRBD2 matching over 8 bases. Germline trimming cut 7 bases from V and 5 bases from J; bases unmatched to any gene: 9. The CDR3 covers 14 residues. The germline CDR1 and CDR2 sequences are SGHTA and FQGTGA. CDR3 sequence: CASTQQRGRETQYF. CDR3 DNA sequence: TGTGCCAGCACCCAGCAGCGGGGGCGGGAGACCCAGTACTTC.

This chain connects TRBV6-6 to TRBJ1-4, with 7 bases lining up with TRBD1. The ends lost 4 bases at V and 2 bases at J; junction bases unmatched: 4. The germline CDR1 and CDR2 sequences are MNHNY and SVGAGI (reference sequence). The CDR3 is 15 amino acids. This chain's CDR3 is CASSSDRATNEKLFF. CDR3 bases: TGTGCCAGCAGTTCCGACAGGGCGACTAATGAAAAACTGTTTTTT.

The J gene is TRBJ2-1, the V gene TRBV19; 9 nucleotides match TRBD1. Germline lookup yields CDR1 LNHDA and CDR2 SQIVND (reference sequence). This CDR3 contains 17 residues. V was pared by 3 bases and J by 5 bases, with 11 bases of the junction left unmatched. CDR3 bases: TGTGCCAGTAGTATTCCCGAATGGACAGGGGTCCACAATGAGCAGTTCTTC. Amino acid sequence: CASSIPEWTGVHNEQFF.